This TCR beta chain came from a study of spatial heterogeneity in lung cancer. About the study: Detected beta-chain sequences consistently exceeded alpha-chain sequences. Findings and limits, study-wide: Tumor TCRs that were ubiquitous and expanded showed up in blood more at resection than follow-up.

The time point is: blood at routine non-recurrence follow-up after resection. Unsorted whole RNA of tumor, nontumor lung or frozen PBMC was sequenced. Between the trimmed V and J ends, which lost 4 bases and 2 bases, there was a span of 14 bases. The CDR3 covers 14 residues. CDR1 DFQATT and CDR2 SNEGSKA come from the germline V gene (reference sequence). With respect to this clonotype: What it binds is unknown.

TCRdb redid the calling of the 5' RACE reads with MiXCR, one entry per CDR3 protein. The sample contains about 120,000 distinct CDR3 sequences, more than 10% of which appear only once. The V gene is TRBV20-1, the J gene TRBJ1-1, with D possibly TRBD1 on 6 matching bases. This specimen consisted of PBMCs, obtained at follow-up. This clonotype originated in a male donor with early-stage non-small cell lung cancer. This chain's CDR3 is CSANTGGGNTEAFF. As DNA, the CDR3 is TGCAGTGCTAACACAGGAGGGGGAAACACTGAAGCTTTCTTT.